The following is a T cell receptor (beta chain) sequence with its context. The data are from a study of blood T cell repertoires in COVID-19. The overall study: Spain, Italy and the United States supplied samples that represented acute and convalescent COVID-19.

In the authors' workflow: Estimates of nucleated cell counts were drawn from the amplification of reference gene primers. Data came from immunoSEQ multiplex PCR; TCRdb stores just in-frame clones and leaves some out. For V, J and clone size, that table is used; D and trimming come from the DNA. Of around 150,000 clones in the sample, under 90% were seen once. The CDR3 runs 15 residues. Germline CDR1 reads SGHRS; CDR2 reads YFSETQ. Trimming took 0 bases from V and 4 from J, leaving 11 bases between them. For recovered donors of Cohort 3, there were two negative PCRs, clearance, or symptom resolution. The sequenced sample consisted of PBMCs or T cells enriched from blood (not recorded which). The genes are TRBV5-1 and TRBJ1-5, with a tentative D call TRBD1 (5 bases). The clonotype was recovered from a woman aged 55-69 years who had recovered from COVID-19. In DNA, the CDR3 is TGCGCCAGCAGCTTGGGGCAGGGTGGAAATCAGCCCCAGCATTTT. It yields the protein CASSLGQGGNQPQHF.